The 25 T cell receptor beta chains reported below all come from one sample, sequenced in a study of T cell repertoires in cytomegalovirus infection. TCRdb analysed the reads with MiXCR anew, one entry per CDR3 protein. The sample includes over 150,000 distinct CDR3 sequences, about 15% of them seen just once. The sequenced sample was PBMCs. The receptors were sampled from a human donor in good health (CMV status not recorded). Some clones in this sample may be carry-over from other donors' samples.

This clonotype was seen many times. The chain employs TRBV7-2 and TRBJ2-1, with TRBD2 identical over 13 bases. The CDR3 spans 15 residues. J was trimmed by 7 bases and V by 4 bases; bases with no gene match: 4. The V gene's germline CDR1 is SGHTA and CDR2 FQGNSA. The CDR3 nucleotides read TGTGCCAGCAGCTCCTGGACTAGCGGGAGTAATGAGCAGTTCTTC. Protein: CASSSWTSGSNEQFF.

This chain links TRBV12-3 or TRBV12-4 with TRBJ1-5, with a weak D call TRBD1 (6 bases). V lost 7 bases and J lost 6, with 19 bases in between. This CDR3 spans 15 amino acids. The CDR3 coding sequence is TGTGCCAGCACCCTGGCTTCGGGGGGCTTTCAGCCCCAGCATTTT. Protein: CASTLASGGFQPQHF.

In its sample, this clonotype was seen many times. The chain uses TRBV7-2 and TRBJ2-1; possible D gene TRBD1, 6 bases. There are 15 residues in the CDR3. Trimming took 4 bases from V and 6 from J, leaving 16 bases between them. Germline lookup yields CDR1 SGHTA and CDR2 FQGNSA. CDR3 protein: CASSSSWGRINEQFF. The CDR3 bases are TGTGCCAGCAGCTCTTCTTGGGGGCGGATCAATGAGCAGTTCTTC. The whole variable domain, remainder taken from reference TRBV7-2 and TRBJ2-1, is GAGVSQSPSNKVTEKGKDVELRCDPISGHTALYWYRQSLGQGLEFLIYFQGNSAPDKSGLPSDRFSAERTGGSVSTLTIQRTQQEDSAVYLCASSSSWGRINEQFFGPGTRLTVL.

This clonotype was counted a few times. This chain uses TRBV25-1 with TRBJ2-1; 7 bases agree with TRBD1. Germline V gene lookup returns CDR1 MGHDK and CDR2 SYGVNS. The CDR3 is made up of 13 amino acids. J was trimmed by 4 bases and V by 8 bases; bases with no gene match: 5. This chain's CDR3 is CASSGTVYNEQFF. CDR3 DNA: TGTGCCAGCTCCGGGACAGTTTACAATGAGCAGTTCTTC.

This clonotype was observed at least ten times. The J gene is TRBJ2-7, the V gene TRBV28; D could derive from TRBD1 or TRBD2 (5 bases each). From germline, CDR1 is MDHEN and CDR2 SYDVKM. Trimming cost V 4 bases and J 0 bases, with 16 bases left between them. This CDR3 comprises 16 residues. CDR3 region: CASSSLIRDPSYEQYF. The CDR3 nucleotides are TGTGCCAGCAGTTCACTAATCCGGGACCCCTCCTACGAGCAGTACTTC.

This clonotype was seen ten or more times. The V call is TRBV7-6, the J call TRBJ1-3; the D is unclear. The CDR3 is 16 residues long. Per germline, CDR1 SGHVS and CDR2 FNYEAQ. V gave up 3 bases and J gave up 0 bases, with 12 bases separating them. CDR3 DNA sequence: TGTGCCAGCAGCTTGCGGACCCCAAGCTCTGGAAACACCATATATTTT. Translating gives CASSLRTPSSGNTIYF.

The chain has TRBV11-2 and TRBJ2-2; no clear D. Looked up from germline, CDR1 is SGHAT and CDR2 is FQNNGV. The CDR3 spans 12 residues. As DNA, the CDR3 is TGTGCGAAATCACGGAGCTACGGGGAGCTGTTTTTT. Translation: CAKSRSYGELFF.

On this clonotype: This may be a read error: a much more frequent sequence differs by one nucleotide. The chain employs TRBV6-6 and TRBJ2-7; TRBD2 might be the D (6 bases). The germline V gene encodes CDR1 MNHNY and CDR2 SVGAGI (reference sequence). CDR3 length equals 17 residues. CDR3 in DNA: TGTACCAGCAGTTACCCTGGGGGAGGAGGACTACGAAGAGAGCAGTACTTC. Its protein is CTSSYPGGGGLRREQYF.

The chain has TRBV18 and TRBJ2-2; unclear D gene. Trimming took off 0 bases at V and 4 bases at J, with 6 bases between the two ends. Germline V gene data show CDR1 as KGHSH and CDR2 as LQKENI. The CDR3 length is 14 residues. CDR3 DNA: TGTGCCAGCTCACCACCGATTTTCACCGGGGAGCTGTTTTTT. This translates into CASSPPIFTGELFF.

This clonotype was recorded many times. The CDR3 sequence is CASINAVGNEQFF. Here the CDR3 DNA reads TGTGCCAGCATAAATGCTGTGGGGAATGAGCAGTTCTTC. V usage is TRBV6-2 or TRBV6-3 and J usage is TRBJ2-1; D is uncertain. V lost 7 bases to trimming and J lost 7 bases, with 14 bases between them. Germline CDR1 is MNHEY and CDR2 is SVGEGT. This CDR3 region has 13 residues.

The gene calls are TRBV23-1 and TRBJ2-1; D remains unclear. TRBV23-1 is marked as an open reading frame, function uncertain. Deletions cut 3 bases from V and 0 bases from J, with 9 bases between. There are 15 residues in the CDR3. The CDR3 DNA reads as TGCGCCAGCAGTCATGACTGGAGCTCCTACAATGAGCAGTTCTTC. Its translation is CASSHDWSSYNEQFF.

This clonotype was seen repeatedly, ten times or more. DNA of the CDR3: TGTGCCAGCAGCTCCCTTGTGCGGGGAGCGGGAGGGCCCTACAATGAGCAGTTCTTC. This translates into CASSSLVRGAGGPYNEQFF. This rearrangement joins TRBV7-2 to TRBJ2-1, with 10 bases that match TRBD2. Germline loops: CDR1 SGHTA, CDR2 FQGNSA. The J segment lost 2 bases and the V segment lost 4 bases, leaving 14 bases of the junction unmatched. CDR3 length: 19 amino acids.

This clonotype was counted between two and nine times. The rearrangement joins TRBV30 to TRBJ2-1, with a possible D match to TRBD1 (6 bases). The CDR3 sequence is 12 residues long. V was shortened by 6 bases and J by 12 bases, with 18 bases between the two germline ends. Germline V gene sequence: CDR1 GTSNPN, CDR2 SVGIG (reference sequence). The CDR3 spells CACRTESRRQFF. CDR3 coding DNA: TGTGCCTGCCGGACAGAAAGTAGGCGGCAGTTCTTC.

The CDR3 coding sequence is TGCGCCAGCACTCTCTCGGAGCGGGGAGCCTACAATGAGCAGTTCTTC. Protein sequence: CASTLSERGAYNEQFF. This chain connects TRBV5-1 to TRBJ2-1; 7 nucleotides match TRBD2. The germline gives CDR1 SGHRS, CDR2 YFSETQ. V lost 6 bases, J lost 2 bases, and 11 bases stayed unmatched. This CDR3 is 16 amino acids long.

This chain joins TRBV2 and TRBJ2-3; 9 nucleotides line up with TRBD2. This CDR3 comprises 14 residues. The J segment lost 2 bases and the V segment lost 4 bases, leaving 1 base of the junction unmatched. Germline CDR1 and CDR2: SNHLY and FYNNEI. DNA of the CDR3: TGTGCCAGCAGTGCTAGCGGGGTCACAGATACGCAGTATTTT. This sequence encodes CASSASGVTDTQYF.

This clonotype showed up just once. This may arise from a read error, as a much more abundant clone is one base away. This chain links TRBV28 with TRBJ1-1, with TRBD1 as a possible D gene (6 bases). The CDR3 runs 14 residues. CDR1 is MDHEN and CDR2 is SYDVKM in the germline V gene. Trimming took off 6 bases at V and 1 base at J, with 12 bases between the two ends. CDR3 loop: CASRCSGQNTEAFF. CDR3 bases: TGTGCCAGCAGGTGCTCGGGACAGAACACTGAAGCTTTCTTT.

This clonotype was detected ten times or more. CDR3 protein: CASGFGPYNSPLHF. Here the CDR3 DNA reads TGTGCTAGTGGTTTTGGGCCTTATAATTCACCCCTCCACTTT. The chain combines TRBV12-5 with TRBJ1-6; D gene ambiguous. In germline, CDR1 is LGHNT, CDR2 FRNRAP. This CDR3 has 14 amino acids. V shed 3 bases and J shed 4 bases, with 7 bases lying between them. The whole variable domain, remainder taken from reference TRBV12-5 and TRBJ1-6, is DARVTQTPRHKVTEMGQEVTMRCQPILGHNTVFWYRQTMMQGLELLAYFRNRAPLDDSGMPKDRFSAEMPDATLATLKIQPSEPRDSAVYFCASGFGPYNSPLHFGNGTRLTVT.

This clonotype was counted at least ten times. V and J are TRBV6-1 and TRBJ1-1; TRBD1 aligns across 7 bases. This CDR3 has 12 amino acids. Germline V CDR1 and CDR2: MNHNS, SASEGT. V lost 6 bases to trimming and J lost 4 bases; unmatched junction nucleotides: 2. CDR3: CASRGTATEAFF. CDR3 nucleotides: TGTGCCAGCAGAGGGACAGCCACTGAAGCTTTCTTT.

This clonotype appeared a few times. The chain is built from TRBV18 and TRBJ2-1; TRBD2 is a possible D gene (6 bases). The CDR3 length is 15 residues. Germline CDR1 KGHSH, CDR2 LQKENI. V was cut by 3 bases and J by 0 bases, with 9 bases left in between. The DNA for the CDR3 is TGTGCCAGCTCACCTGGGGGGAGCTCCTACAATGAGCAGTTCTTC. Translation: CASSPGGSSYNEQFF.

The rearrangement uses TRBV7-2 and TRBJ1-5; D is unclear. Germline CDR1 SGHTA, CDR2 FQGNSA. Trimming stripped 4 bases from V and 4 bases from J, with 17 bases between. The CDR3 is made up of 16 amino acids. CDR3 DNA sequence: TGTGCCAGCAGCTCTGACCCGGTACTGCATAATCAGCCCCAGCATTTT. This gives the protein CASSSDPVLHNQPQHF.

The CDR3 DNA reads TGTGCCAGCAGTGATGGGTCAGAGAGCAATCAGCCCCAGCATTTT. Translation gives CASSDGSESNQPQHF. The J gene is TRBJ1-5, the V gene TRBV2; D is unresolved. The CDR3 is 15 amino acids. Trimming left V 3 bases short and J 1 base short, with 10 bases between. Per germline, CDR1 SNHLY and CDR2 FYNNEI.

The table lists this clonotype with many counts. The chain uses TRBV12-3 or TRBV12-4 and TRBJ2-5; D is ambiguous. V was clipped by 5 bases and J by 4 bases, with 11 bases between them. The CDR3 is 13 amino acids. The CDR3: CASSAMRSETQYF. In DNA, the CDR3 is TGTGCCAGCAGTGCTATGAGGTCAGAGACCCAGTACTTC.

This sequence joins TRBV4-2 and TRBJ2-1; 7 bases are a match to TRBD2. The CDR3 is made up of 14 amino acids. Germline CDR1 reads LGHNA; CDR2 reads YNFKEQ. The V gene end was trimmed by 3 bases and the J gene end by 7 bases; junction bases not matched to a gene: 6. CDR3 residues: CASSQAGEKNEQFF. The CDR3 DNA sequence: TGTGCCAGCAGCCAGGCGGGAGAGAAAAATGAGCAGTTCTTC.

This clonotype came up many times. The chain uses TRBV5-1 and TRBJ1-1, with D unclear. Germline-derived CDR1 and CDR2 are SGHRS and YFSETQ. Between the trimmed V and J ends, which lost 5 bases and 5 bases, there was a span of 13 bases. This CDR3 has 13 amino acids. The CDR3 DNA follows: TGCGCCAGCAGTGCTAGGATGGGTACTGAAGCTTTCTTT. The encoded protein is CASSARMGTEAFF.

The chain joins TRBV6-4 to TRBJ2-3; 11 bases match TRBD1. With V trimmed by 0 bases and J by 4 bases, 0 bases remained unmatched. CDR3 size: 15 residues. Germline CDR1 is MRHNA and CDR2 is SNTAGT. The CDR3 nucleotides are TGTGCCAGCAGTGACTCGGGACAGGGGGCAGATACGCAGTATTTT. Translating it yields CASSDSGQGADTQYF.